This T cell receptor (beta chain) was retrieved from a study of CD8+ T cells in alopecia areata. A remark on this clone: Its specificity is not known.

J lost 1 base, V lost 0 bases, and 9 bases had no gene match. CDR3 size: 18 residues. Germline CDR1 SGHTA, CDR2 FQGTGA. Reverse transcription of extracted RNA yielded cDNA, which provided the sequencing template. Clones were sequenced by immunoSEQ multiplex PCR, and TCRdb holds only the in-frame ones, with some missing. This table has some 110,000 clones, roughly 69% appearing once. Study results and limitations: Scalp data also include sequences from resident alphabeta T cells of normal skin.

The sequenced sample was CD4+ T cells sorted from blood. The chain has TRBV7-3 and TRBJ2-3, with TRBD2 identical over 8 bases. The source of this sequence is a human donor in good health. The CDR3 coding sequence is TGTGCCAGCAGCTTAACGGCGAGCGGGGGCCCTGGCACAGATACGCAGTATTTT. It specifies CASSLTASGGPGTDTQYF.